A selection of T cell receptor beta chains follows, all from one sample in a study of CD8+ T cells in alopecia areata. The assay was immunoSEQ multiplex PCR, and TCRdb's table has in-frame clones only and misses some. The data show fewer than 150,000 clones, roughly 50% seen once. This material consisted of CD4+ T cells sorted from blood, taken at week 24, from a patient treated with tofacitinib. Receptors were obtained from a human donor with alopecia areata. The CDR3 runs from the conserved cysteine through the conserved F or W. A D gene is named only where the DNA matches it firmly. The size of a clone is reported for some rows only, either as once, few or many, or as a class for expanded clones.

>TRBJ1-4|.|.|TRBV29-1
TGCAGCGTTGCGCAGGGAGTGGCTCGTGAAAAACTGTTTTTT
CSVAQGVAREKLFF
>TRBJ1-3|.|once|TRBV30
TGTGCCTGGGGTTCGGGTCTTACTGGAAACACCATATATTTT
CAWGSGLTGNTIYF
>TRBJ1-6|.|.|TRBV9
TGTGCCAGCAGCGCCCAAAACTCCTATAATTCACCCCTCCACTTT
CASSAQNSYNSPLHF
>TRBJ1-1|.|.|TRBV29-1
TGCAGCACCTCGTACAACATGAACACTGAAGCTTTCTTT
CSTSYNMNTEAFF
>TRBJ2-2|.|.|TRBV5-1
TGCGCCAGCAGCTTTAGCGAAGCGAACACCGGGGAGCTGTTTTTT
CASSFSEANTGELFF
>TRBJ1-3|.|.|TRBV9
TGTGCCAGCAGCGTGTCGGCTGGGGACACCATATATTTT
CASSVSAGDTIYF
>TRBJ2-6|TRBD1|once|TRBV10-3
TGTGCCATCAGTCCGGGACAGGATTTCTCTGGGGCCAACGTCCTGACTTTC
CAISPGQDFSGANVLTF
>TRBJ2-3|TRBD2|few|TRBV2
TGTGCCAGCAGCGTGGGACTAGCGGGGGGGCAAGATACGCAGTATTTT
CASSVGLAGGQDTQYF
>TRBJ1-2|.|few|TRBV4-3
TGCGCCAGCAGCCAAGTAGCGGGGGCTGGCTATGGCTACACCTTC
CASSQVAGAGYGYTF
>TRBJ1-1|.|.|TRBV2
TGTGCCAGCAGTCGTTCGGTATTGAACACTGAAGCTTTCTTT
CASSRSVLNTEAFF
>TRBJ2-7|TRBD2|medium-sized|TRBV7-2
TGTGCCAGCAGCCTTACTCGGTCTAGCGGGGGGGCCTACGAGCAGTACTTC
CASSLTRSSGGAYEQYF
>TRBJ1-6|.|few|TRBV19
TGTGCCAGTAGCAGTCAAGGGGGGAATTCACCCCTCCACTTT
CASSSQGGNSPLHF
>TRBJ1-5|TRBD1|.|TRBV9
TGTGCCAGCAGCGTAGGAGGACAGGAAAGCAATCAGCCCCAGCATTTT
CASSVGGQESNQPQHF
>TRBJ1-2|.|.|TRBV13
TGTGCCAGCAGGTCGATAGGAACTAACTATGGCTACACCTTC
CASRSIGTNYGYTF
>TRBJ2-4|TRBD1|.|TRBV9
TGTGCCAGCAGCGCAGGGGACAGGGTACAAAACATTCAGTACTTC
CASSAGDRVQNIQYF
>TRBJ2-5|TRBD1|.|TRBV7-2
TGTGCCAGCAGCCCGAGGACAGGGGCGATAGGGGAGACCCAGTACTTC
CASSPRTGAIGETQYF
>TRBJ1-1|.|.|TRBV9
TGTGCCAGCAGCGCCAATGACAGAAACACTGAAGCTTTCTTT
CASSANDRNTEAFF
>TRBJ2-3|.|.|TRBV27
TGTGCCTCCAGCCAGAGGAGCACAGATACGCAGTATTTT
CASSQRSTDTQYF
>TRBJ2-5|TRBD1|.|TRBV7-2
TGTGCCAGCAGCTCGACAGACAGGGTGAAGACCCAGTACTTC
CASSSTDRVKTQYF
>TRBJ1-4|.|.|TRBV7-2
TGTGCCAGCAGCCCCGATCATGGTAGGATCGGGGAAAAACTGTTTTTT
CASSPDHGRIGEKLFF
>TRBJ2-2|TRBD2|few|TRBV5-1
TGCGCCAGCAGCTCAACCGGGACTAGCGCCGGGGAGCTGTTTTTT
CASSSTGTSAGELFF
>TRBJ1-3|.|.|TRBV6-5
TGTGCCAGCAGGGCAGGGATTCTAGCTGGAAACACCATATATTTT
CASRAGILAGNTIYF
>TRBJ2-7|.|.|TRBV11-1
TGTGCCAGCAGCTTTTCGCGGACAGTCAACGAGCAGTACTTC
CASSFSRTVNEQYF
>TRBJ2-7|TRBD1|.|TRBV11-2
TGTGCCAGCAGCTTAACCGGGACAGGGGGGTACGAGCAGTACTTC
CASSLTGTGGYEQYF
>TRBJ2-1|.|.|TRBV4-1
TGCGCCAGCAGGGGGTACAATGAGCAGTTCTTC
CASRGYNEQFF
>TRBJ2-7|TRBD1|.|TRBV5-1
TGCGCCAGCAGCGGGACAGGGGGCGGCGAGCAGTACTTC
CASSGTGGGEQYF
>TRBJ2-7|.|few|TRBV2
TGTGCCAGCAGTGAAAGATACGAGCAGTACTTC
CASSERYEQYF
>TRBJ2-3|.|.|TRBV27
TGTGCCAGCAGTTTTAGACTAGAGGGGGCGTCCACAGATACGCAGTATTTT
CASSFRLEGASTDTQYF
>TRBJ2-1|TRBD2|few|TRBV7-2
TGTGCCAGCACCCGGGGGGATGAGCAGTTCTTC
CASTRGDEQFF